This passage covers 18 T cell receptor beta chains from one sample sequenced in a study of blood T cell repertoires in COVID-19. The method was immunoSEQ multiplex PCR; TCRdb's version includes in-frame clones alone and lacks a portion of them. The sample includes approximately 76,000 clones, about 90% of them seen just once. Sequencing input: peripheral blood. These receptors originate from a man at least 80 years old in a cohort sampled during active COVID-19.

The gene calls are TRBV28 and TRBJ1-5; D might be TRBD1 (5 bases). Trimming removed 2 bases from V and 4 bases from J, with 12 bases in between. In germline, CDR1 is MDHEN, CDR2 SYDVKM. The CDR3 contains 15 residues. CDR3 coding DNA: TGTGCCAGCAGTTTAGTTACAGGCTTTAATCAGCCCCAGCATTTT. Its translation is CASSLVTGFNQPQHF.

The chain is built from TRBV7-2 and TRBJ2-5; TRBD1 matches at 11 bases. This CDR3 contains 15 residues. Per the germline V gene, CDR1 is SGHTA and CDR2 is FQGNSA. Trimming cost V 5 bases and J 5 bases; bases outside gene matches: 7. CDR3 amino acids: CASSTGTGGWETQYF. The CDR3 DNA sequence: TGTGCCAGCAGCACCGGGACAGGGGGATGGGAGACCCAGTACTTC. The complete variable domain, with remaining parts taken from reference TRBV7-2 and TRBJ2-5, reads GAGVSQSPSNKVTEKGKDVELRCDPISGHTALYWYRQSLGQGLEFLIYFQGNSAPDKSGLPSDRFSAERTGGSVSTLTIQRTQQEDSAVYLCASSTGTGGWETQYFGPGTRLLVL.

The CDR3 coding sequence is TGCAGTGCTAGTGGGACAGGGGCATCCGATACGCAGTATTTT. It codes for CSASGTGASDTQYF. The V and J genes are TRBV20-1 and TRBJ2-3; 10 nucleotides align to TRBD1. Germline assignment: CDR1 DFQATT and CDR2 SNEGSKA (reference sequence). The CDR3 consists of 14 residues. V was pared by 3 bases and J by 6 bases, with 6 bases of the junction left unmatched.

The rearrangement uses TRBV19 and TRBJ1-1; a possible D gene is TRBD1 (5 bases). Trimming removed 3 bases from V and 1 base from J, with 12 bases in between. Germline CDR1 and CDR2: LNHDA and SQIVND (reference sequence). The CDR3 extends over 15 amino acids. In DNA form, the CDR3 reads TGTGCCAGTAGTATCGGGAGGGGCGCGAACACTGAAGCTTTCTTT. The encoded protein is CASSIGRGANTEAFF.

This clone was counted only a few times. The chain links TRBV5-1 to TRBJ2-2; the D is unclear. Germline-derived CDR1 and CDR2 are SGHRS and YFSETQ. The CDR3 spans 14 residues. V lost 2 bases, J lost 2 bases, and 7 bases lay in between. This CDR3 reads CASSFGRNTGELFF. The CDR3 nucleotides are TGCGCCAGCAGCTTCGGTCGTAACACCGGGGAGCTGTTTTTT.

The chain recombines TRBV7-6 with TRBJ2-3, with D tentatively TRBD1 (5 bases). V lost 3 bases and J lost 6, with 10 bases in between. The germline V gene encodes CDR1 SGHVS and CDR2 FNYEAQ. The CDR3 has 13 amino acids. The CDR3 DNA follows: TGTGCCAGCAGCTTGGGGCTGAGGGATACGCAGTATTTT. It encodes CASSLGLRDTQYF.

This clone was detected only a few times. The CDR3 reads CASSSRPTGYAFF. CDR3 sequence (DNA): TGTGCCAGCAGCTCAAGACCAACGGGGTACGCTTTCTTT. The genes are TRBV5-5 and TRBJ1-1, with unresolved D. This CDR3 is built from 13 residues. CDR1 SGHKS and CDR2 YYEKEE come from the germline V gene (reference sequence). Trimming stripped 3 bases from V and 11 bases from J, with 17 bases between.

This sequence joins TRBV7-2 and TRBJ2-3; 7 nucleotides line up with TRBD2. The CDR3 runs to 15 residues. Germline V gene lookup returns CDR1 SGHTA and CDR2 FQGNSA. J gave up 4 bases and V 6 bases, and 10 bases lay outside the gene matches. CDR3 in DNA: TGTGCCAGCAGACGCCGGGACTACCCCCCAGATACGCAGTATTTT. Residues: CASRRRDYPPDTQYF.

This rearrangement joins TRBV19 to TRBJ2-3; TRBD2 matches at 8 bases. The trim removed 10 bases at V and 14 bases at J, leaving 8 bases unmatched. The CDR3 is 10 residues long. Germline CDR1 is LNHDA and CDR2 is SQIVND (reference sequence). CDR3 DNA sequence: TGTGCCACCGGGGGGGCCGGATGGTATTTT. Translation: CATGGAGWYF.

The rearrangement uses TRBV18 and TRBJ2-3, with D maybe TRBD1 (6 bases). The germline CDR1 and CDR2 sequences are KGHSH and LQKENI. V lost 3 bases to trimming and J lost 4 bases, with 11 bases between them. The CDR3 has 14 residues. DNA of the CDR3: TGTGCCAGCTCACCCTGGACAGAAGCAGATACGCAGTATTTT. This sequence encodes CASSPWTEADTQYF.

The chain carries TRBV10-3 and TRBJ2-3; the match to TRBD2 covers 8 bases. The germline gives CDR1 ENHRY, CDR2 SYGVKD. V trimming: 3 bases; J trimming: 2 bases; junction bases outside the gene matches: 4. This CDR3 has 15 amino acids. The CDR3 region is CAISDRSGVTDTQYF. In DNA form, the CDR3 reads TGTGCCATCAGTGATCGTAGCGGGGTCACAGATACGCAGTATTTT.

This chain links TRBV28 with TRBJ1-2, with D perhaps TRBD1 (6 bases). The CDR3 consists of 16 residues. Germline V CDR1 and CDR2: MDHEN, SYDVKM. V lost 5 bases and J 9 bases, leaving 25 bases between the germline ends. The CDR3 DNA is TGTGCCAGCAGTCCCAGTGGGGGCAGGGGTCGATCAAGCTACACCTTC. It yields the protein CASSPSGGRGRSSYTF.

This chain connects TRBV27 to TRBJ2-5, with 8 bases lining up with TRBD2. J lost 2 bases, V lost 10 bases, and 21 bases had no gene match. Germline values: CDR1 MNHEY, CDR2 SMNVEV (reference sequence). The CDR3 runs to 18 residues. The CDR3: CATAPRLSGGPEQETQYF. The CDR3 DNA is TGTGCCACCGCCCCAAGACTAAGCGGGGGCCCAGAACAAGAGACCCAGTACTTC.

This clone showed up just once. V usage is TRBV5-1 and J usage is TRBJ2-7, with 9 bases lining up with TRBD1. The J segment lost 5 bases and the V segment lost 2 bases, leaving 2 bases of the junction unmatched. The germline V gene encodes CDR1 SGHRS and CDR2 YFSETQ. The length of the CDR3 is 13 residues. CDR3 region: CASSLQGAHEQYF. CDR3 DNA: TGCGCCAGCAGCTTACAGGGGGCGCACGAGCAGTACTTC.

The genes are TRBV2 and TRBJ1-1; D remains unclear. There are 16 residues in the CDR3. With 2 bases removed from V and 5 bases from J, the gap between germline ends came to 18 bases. Germline V gene lookup returns CDR1 SNHLY and CDR2 FYNNEI. The CDR3 DNA sequence: TGTGCCAGCAGTGAAAGGTCGGTCGGGAGGAGTACTGAAGCTTTCTTT. Its translation: CASSERSVGRSTEAFF.

The genes are TRBV28 and TRBJ2-7; 9 bases are a match to TRBD2. This CDR3 spans 16 amino acids. Germline CDR1 and CDR2: MDHEN and SYDVKM. The V gene end was trimmed by 6 bases and the J gene end by 2 bases; junction bases not matched to a gene: 11. DNA of the CDR3: TGTGCCAGCAGCTCAGGGAGGACTAGCGACACCTACGAGCAGTACGTC. Encoded protein: CASSSGRTSDTYEQYV.

The CDR3 DNA reads as TGTGCCAGCAGTTTAGGACAGGGGTCAACCTACGAGCAGTACGTC. Its translation is CASSLGQGSTYEQYV. The rearrangement links TRBV28 to TRBJ2-7; 9 bases align to TRBD1. The CDR3 sequence is 15 residues long. Trimming took 2 bases from V and 2 from J; bases not matched to a gene: 4. Per the germline V gene, CDR1 is MDHEN and CDR2 is SYDVKM.

The V gene is TRBV3-1 (or the pseudogene TRBV3-2), the J gene TRBJ2-5; perhaps TRBD1 as D (5 bases). With 8 bases removed from V and 5 bases from J, the gap between germline ends came to 15 bases. There are 13 residues in the CDR3. Germline V gene sequence: CDR1 LGHDT, CDR2 YNNKEL (reference sequence). The CDR3 protein is CASAGKGSETQYF. In DNA form, the CDR3 reads TGTGCCAGCGCCGGAAAGGGGTCGGAGACCCAGTACTTC.